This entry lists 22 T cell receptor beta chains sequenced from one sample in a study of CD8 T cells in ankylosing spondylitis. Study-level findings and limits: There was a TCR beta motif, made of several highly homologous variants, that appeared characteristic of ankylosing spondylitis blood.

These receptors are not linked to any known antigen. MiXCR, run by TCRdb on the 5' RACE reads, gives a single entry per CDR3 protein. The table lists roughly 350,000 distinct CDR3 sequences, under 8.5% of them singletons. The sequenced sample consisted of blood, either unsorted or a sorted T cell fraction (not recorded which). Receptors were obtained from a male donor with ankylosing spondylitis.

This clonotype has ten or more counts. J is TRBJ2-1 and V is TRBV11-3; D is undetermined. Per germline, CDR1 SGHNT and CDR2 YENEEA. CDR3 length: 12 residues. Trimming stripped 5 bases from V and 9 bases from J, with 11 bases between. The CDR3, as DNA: TGTGCCAGCAGCCCCACTTTGGGTGAGCAGTTCTTC. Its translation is CASSPTLGEQFF.

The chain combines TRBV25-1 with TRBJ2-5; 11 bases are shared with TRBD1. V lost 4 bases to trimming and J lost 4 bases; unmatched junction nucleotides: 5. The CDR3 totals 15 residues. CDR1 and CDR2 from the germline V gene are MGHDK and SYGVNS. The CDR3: CASSAGTGGGETQYF. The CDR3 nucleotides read TGTGCCAGCAGTGCCGGGACAGGGGGAGGAGAGACCCAGTACTTC.

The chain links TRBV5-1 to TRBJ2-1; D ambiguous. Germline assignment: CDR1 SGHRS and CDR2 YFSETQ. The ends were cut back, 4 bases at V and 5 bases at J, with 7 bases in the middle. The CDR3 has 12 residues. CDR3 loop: CASSRSDNEQFF. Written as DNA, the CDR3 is TGCGCCAGCAGCAGGAGCGACAATGAGCAGTTCTTC.

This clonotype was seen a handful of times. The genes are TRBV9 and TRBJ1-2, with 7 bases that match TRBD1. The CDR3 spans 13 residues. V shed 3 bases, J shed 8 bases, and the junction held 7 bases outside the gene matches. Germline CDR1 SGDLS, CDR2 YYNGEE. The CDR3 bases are TGTGCCAGCAGCGCGGGGGGACAGAACGGCTACACCTTC. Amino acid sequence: CASSAGGQNGYTF.

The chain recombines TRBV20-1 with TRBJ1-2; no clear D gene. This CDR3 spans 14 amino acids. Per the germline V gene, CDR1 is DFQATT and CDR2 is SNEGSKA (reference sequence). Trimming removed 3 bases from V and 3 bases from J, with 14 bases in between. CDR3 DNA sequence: TGCAGTGCTAGGGTCTGGGGATGGGACTATGGCTACACCTTC. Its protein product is CSARVWGWDYGYTF.

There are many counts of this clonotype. The CDR3 sequence is CASSLLQETGTDTQYF. The CDR3 nucleotides are TGTGCCAGCAGCTTATTGCAAGAAACAGGGACAGATACGCAGTATTTT. This sequence joins TRBV7-9 and TRBJ2-3, with TRBD1 as a possible D gene (6 bases). CDR1 SEHNR and CDR2 FQNEAQ come from the germline V gene (reference sequence). The CDR3 spans 16 residues. The V and J ends lost 2 bases and 3 bases respectively, with 15 bases between them.

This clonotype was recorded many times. The DNA of the CDR3 is TGCAGTGCTAGAGATGGGGGGGGATATTACACTGAAGCTTTCTTT. It yields the protein CSARDGGGYYTEAFF. The V and J genes are TRBV20-1 and TRBJ1-1, with a tentative D call TRBD1 (5 bases). CDR3 length: 15 residues. Trimming took off 0 bases at V and 3 bases at J, with 14 bases between the two ends. The germline V gene has CDR1 DFQATT and CDR2 SNEGSKA (reference sequence).

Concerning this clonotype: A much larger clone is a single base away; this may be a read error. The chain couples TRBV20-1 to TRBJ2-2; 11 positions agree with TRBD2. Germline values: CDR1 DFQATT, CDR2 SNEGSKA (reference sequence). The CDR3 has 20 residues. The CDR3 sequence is CSARTGLAASSGWNTRELFF. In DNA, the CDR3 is TGCAGTGCTAGGACGGGACTAGCGGCATCCTCTGGTTGGAACACCAGGGAGCTGTTTTTT.

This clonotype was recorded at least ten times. The CDR3 protein is CASRDPGNTEAFF. Here the CDR3 DNA reads TGCGCCAGCCGTGATCCGGGGAACACTGAAGCTTTCTTT. The chain links TRBV5-1 to TRBJ1-1; D gene uncertain. V was pared by 7 bases and J by 1 base, with 11 bases between. CDR1 and CDR2 (germline): SGHRS, YFSETQ. The CDR3 has 13 residues.

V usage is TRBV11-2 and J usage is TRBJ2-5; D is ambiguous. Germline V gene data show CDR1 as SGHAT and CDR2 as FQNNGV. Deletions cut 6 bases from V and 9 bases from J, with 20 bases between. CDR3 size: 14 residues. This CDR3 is CASSLDEYPVAQYF. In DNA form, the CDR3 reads TGTGCCAGCAGTTTGGACGAATACCCGGTGGCCCAGTACTTC.

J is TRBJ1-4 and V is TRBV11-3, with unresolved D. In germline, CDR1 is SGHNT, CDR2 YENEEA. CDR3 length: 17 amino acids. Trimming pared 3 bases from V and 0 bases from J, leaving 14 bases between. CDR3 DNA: TGTGCCAGCAGCTTCGGTTTTCGTACGGCAACTAATGAAAAACTGTTTTTT. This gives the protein CASSFGFRTATNEKLFF.

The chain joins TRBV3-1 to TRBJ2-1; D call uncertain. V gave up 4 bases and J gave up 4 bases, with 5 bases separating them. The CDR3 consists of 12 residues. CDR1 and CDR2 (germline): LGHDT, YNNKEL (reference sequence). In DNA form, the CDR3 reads TGTGCCAGCAGCCCACAATACAATGAGCAGTTCTTC. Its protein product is CASSPQYNEQFF.

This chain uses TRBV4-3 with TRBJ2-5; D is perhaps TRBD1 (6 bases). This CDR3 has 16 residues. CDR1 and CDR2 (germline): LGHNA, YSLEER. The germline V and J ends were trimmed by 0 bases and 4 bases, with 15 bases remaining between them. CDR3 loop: CASSQERTDGPETQYF. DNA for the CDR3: TGCGCCAGCAGCCAAGAACGGACAGACGGTCCAGAGACCCAGTACTTC.

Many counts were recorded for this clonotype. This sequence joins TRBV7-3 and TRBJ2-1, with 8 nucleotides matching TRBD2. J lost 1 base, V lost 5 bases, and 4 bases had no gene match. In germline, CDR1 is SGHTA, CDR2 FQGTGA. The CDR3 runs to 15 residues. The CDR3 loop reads CASSPGTRSYNEQFF. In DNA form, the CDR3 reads TGTGCCAGCAGCCCTGGGACTAGATCCTACAATGAGCAGTTCTTC.

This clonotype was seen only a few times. DNA for the CDR3: TGTGCCAGCAGCTTAGGTCGACAGGTTCCGAACACCGGGGAGCTGTTTTTT. The encoded protein is CASSLGRQVPNTGELFF. The rearrangement uses TRBV7-2 and TRBJ2-2; TRBD1 might be the D (6 bases). Germline CDR1 and CDR2: SGHTA and FQGNSA. The CDR3 runs to 17 residues. V was shortened by 1 base and J by 0 bases, with 12 bases between the two germline ends.

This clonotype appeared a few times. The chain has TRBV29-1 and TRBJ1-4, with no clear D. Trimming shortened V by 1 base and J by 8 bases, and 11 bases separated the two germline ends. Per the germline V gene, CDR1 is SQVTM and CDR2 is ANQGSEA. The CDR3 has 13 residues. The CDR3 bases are TGCAGCGTTGAAGGGGAGCCGAGGGAAAAACTGTTTTTT. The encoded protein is CSVEGEPREKLFF.

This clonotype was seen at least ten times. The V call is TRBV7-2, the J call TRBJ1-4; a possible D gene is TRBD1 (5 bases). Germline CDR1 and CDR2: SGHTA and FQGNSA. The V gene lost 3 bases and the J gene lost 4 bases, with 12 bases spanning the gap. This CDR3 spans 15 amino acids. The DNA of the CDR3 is TGTGCCAGCAGCTTTACTCAGGGCTTTAATGAAAAACTGTTTTTT. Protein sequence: CASSFTQGFNEKLFF. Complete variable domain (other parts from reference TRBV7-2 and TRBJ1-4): GAGVSQSPSNKVTEKGKDVELRCDPISGHTALYWYRQSLGQGLEFLIYFQGNSAPDKSGLPSDRFSAERTGGSVSTLTIQRTQQEDSAVYLCASSFTQGFNEKLFFGSGTQLSVL.

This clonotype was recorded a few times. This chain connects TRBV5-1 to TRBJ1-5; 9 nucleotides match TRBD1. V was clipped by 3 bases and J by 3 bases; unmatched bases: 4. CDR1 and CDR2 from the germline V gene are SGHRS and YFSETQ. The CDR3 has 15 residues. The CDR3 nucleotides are TGCGCCAGCAGCTCCGGGACAGGGCACAATCAGCCCCAGCATTTT. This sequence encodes CASSSGTGHNQPQHF.

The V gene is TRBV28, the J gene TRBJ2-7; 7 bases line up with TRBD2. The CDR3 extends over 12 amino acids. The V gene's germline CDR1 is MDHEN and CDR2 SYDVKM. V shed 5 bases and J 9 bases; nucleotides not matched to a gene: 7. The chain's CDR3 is CASSPAGDGQYF. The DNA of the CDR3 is TGTGCCAGCAGTCCGGCGGGAGACGGGCAGTACTTC.

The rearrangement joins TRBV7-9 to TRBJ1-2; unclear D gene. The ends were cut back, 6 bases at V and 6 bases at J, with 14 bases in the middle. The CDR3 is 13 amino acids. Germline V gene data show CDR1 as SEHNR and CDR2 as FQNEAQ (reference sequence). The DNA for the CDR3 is TGTGCCAGCAGTAACACTCTACCCGATGGCTACACCTTC. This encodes CASSNTLPDGYTF.

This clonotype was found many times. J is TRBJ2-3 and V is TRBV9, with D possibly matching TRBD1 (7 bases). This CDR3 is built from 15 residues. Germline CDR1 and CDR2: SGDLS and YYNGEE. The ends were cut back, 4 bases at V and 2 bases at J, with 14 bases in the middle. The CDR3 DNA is TGTGCCAGCAGCCCAGGGGGGATCACCACAGATACGCAGTATTTT. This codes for CASSPGGITTDTQYF.

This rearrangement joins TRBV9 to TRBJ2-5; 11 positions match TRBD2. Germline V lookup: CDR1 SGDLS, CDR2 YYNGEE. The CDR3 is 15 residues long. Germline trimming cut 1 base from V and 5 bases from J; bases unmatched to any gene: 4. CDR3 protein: CASSVRLAGGETQYF. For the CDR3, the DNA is TGTGCCAGCAGCGTAAGGCTAGCGGGAGGTGAGACCCAGTACTTC. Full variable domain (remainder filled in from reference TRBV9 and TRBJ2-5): DSGVTQTPKHLITATGQRVTLRCSPRSGDLSVYWYQQSLDQGLQFLIQYYNGEERAKGNILERFSAQQFPDLHSELNLSSLELGDSALYFCASSVRLAGGETQYFGPGTRLLVL.